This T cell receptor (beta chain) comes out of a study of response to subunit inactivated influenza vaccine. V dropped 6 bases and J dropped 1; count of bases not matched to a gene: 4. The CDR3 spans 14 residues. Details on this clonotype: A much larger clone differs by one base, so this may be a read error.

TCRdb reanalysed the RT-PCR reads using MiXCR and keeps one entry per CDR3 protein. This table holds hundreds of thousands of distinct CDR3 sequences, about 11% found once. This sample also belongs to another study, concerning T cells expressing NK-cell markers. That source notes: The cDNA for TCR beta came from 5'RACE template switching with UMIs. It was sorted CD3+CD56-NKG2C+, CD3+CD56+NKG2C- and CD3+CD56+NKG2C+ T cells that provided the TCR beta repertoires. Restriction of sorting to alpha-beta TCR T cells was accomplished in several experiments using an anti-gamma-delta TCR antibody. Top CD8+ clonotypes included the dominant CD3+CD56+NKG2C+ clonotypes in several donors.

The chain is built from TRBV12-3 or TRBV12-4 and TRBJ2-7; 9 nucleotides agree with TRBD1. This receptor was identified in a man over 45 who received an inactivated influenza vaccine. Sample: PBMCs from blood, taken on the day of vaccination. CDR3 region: CASRRDRDSYEQYF. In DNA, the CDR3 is TGTGCCAGCAGACGGGACAGGGATTCCTACGAGCAGTACTTC.